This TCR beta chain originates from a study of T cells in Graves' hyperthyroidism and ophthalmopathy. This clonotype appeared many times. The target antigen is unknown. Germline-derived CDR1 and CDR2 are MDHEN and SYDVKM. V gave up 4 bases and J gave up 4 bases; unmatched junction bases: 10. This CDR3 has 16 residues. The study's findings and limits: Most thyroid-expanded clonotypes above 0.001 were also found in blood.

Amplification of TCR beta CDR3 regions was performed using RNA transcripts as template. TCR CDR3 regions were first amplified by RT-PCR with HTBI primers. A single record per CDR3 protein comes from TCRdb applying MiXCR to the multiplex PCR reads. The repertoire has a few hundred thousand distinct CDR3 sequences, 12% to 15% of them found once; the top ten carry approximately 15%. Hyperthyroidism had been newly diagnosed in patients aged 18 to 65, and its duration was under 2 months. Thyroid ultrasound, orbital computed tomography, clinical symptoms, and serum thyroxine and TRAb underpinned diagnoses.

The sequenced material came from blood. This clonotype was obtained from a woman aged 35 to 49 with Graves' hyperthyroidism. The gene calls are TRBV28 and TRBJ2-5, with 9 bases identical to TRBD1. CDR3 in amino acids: CASSWGTGQGRETQYF. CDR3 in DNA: TGTGCCAGCAGTTGGGGGACAGGGCAAGGAAGAGAGACCCAGTACTTC. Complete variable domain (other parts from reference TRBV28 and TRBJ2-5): DVKVTQSSRYLVKRTGEKVFLECVQDMDHENMFWYRQDPGLGLRLIYFSYDVKMKEKGDIPEGYSVSREKKERFSLILESASTNQTSMYLCASSWGTGQGRETQYFGPGTRLLVL.